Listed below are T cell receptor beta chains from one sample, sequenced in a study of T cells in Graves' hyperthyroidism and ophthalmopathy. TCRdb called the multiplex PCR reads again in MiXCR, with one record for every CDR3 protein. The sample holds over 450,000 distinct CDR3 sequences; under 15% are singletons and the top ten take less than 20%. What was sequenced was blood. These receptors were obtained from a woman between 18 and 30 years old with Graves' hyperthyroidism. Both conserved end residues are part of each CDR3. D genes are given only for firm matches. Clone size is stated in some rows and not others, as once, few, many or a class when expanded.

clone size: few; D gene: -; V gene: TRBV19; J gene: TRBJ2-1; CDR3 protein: CASAKQGADNEQFF; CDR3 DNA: TGTGCCTCCGCTAAACAGGGCGCGGACAATGAGCAGTTCTTC
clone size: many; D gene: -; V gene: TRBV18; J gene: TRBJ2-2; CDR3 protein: CASSPVLGTTTGELFF; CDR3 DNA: TGTGCCAGCTCACCAGTTTTGGGAACCACCACCGGGGAGCTGTTTTTT
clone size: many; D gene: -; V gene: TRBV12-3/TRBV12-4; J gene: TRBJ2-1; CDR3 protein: CASSFLGRDNEQFF; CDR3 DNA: TGTGCCAGCAGTTTTTTGGGCCGCGACAATGAGCAGTTCTTC
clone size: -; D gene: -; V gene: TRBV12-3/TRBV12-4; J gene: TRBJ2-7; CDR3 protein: CASSNRQGGGYEQYF; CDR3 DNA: TGTGCCAGCAGTAACCGACAGGGTGGGGGGTACGAGCAGTACTTC
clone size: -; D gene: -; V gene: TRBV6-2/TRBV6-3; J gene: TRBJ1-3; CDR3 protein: CASRSKAGVSGNTIYF; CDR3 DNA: TGTGCCAGCAGGTCTAAAGCGGGAGTCTCTGGAAACACCATATATTTT
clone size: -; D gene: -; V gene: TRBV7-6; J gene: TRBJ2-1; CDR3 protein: CASSPPGRFYNEQFF; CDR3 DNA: TGTGCCAGCAGCCCGCCGGGACGCTTCTACAATGAGCAGTTCTTC
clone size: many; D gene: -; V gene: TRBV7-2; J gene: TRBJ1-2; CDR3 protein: CASSLAGRGAGYTF; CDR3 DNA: TGTGCCAGCAGCTTAGCAGGGCGGGGAGCTGGCTACACCTTC
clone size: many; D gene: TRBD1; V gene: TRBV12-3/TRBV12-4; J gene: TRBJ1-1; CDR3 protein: CASSPRQGGEAFF; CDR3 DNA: TGTGCCAGCAGTCCCCGACAGGGGGGTGAAGCTTTCTTT
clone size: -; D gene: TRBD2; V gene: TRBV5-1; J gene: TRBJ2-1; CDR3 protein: CASSLDETSGPSDEQFF; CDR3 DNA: TGCGCCAGCAGCCTGGACGAAACTAGCGGGCCTAGCGATGAGCAGTTCTTC
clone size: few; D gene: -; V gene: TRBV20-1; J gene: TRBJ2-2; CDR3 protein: CSAAPLGWAAHGELFF; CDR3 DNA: TGCAGTGCTGCCCCCCTGGGGTGGGCGGCACACGGGGAGCTGTTTTTT
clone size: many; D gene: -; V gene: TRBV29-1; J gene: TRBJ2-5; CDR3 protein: CSAGHSQETQYF; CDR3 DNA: TGCAGCGCTGGGCACAGCCAAGAGACCCAGTACTTC
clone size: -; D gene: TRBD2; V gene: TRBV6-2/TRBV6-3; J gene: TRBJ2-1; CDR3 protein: CASTKRAGGRSSYNEQFF; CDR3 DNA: TGTGCCAGCACCAAGAGAGCGGGAGGGCGGAGCTCCTACAATGAGCAGTTCTTC
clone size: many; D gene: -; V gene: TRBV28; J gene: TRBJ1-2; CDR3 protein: CASVGLERNGYTF; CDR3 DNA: TGTGCCAGCGTGGGGTTGGAGCGTAATGGCTACACCTTC
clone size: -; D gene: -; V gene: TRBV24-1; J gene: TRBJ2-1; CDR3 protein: CATSLLAGSEQFF; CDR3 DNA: TGTGCCACCAGTCTACTAGCTGGGAGTGAGCAGTTCTTC
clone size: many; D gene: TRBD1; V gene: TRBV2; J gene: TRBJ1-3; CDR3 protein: CASSWDRAGNTIYF; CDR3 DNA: TGTGCCAGCAGTTGGGACAGGGCCGGAAACACCATATATTTT
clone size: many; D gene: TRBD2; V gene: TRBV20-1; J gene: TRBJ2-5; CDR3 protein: CSARESWASGTQETQYF; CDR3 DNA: TGCAGTGCTAGAGAGTCTTGGGCTAGCGGGACTCAAGAGACCCAGTACTTC
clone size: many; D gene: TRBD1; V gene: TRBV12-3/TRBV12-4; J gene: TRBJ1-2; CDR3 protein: CASSPRDREAYGYTF; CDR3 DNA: TGTGCCAGCAGTCCTCGGGACAGGGAGGCCTATGGCTACACCTTC
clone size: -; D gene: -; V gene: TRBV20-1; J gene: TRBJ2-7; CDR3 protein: CSASSGIREQYF; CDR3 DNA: TGCAGTGCTAGCTCGGGGATCCGCGAGCAGTACTTC
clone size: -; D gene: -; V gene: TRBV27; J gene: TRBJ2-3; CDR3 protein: CASTKVRDQGRTDTQYF; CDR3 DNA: TGTGCCAGCACCAAGGTCCGGGACCAGGGCAGGACAGATACGCAGTATTTT
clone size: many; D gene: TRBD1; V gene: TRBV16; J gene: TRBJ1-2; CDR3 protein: CASGRDRAVYGYTF; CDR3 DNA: TGTGCCAGCGGTCGGGACAGGGCGGTCTATGGCTACACCTTC
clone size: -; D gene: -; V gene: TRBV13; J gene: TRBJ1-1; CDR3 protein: CASSPRAGLEAFF; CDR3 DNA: TGTGCCAGCAGTCCTCGGGCCGGACTTGAAGCTTTCTTT
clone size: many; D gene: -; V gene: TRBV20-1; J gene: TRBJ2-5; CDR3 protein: CSASELKETQYF; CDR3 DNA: TGCAGTGCTAGCGAGCTGAAAGAGACCCAGTACTTC
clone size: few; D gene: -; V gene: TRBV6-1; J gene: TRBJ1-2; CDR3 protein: CASLPDTLYGYTF; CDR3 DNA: TGTGCCAGCTTGCCCGACACCCTCTATGGCTACACCTTC
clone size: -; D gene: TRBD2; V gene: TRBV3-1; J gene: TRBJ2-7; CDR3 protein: CASSQGGLAGPEQYF; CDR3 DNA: TGTGCCAGCAGCCAAGGCGGTCTAGCGGGACCCGAGCAGTACTTC
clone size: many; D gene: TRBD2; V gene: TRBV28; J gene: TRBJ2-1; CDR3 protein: CATSLAGVHNEQFF; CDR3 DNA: TGTGCCACCTCACTAGCGGGAGTACACAATGAGCAGTTCTTC
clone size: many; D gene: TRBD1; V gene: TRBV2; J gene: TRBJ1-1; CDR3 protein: CASSSGTENTEAFF; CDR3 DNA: TGTGCCAGCTCCTCCGGGACAGAGAACACTGAAGCTTTCTTT
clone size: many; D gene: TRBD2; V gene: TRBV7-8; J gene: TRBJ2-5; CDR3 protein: CASRLGGAGVVRETQYF; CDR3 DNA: TGTGCCAGCAGGTTGGGGGGAGCGGGAGTTGTAAGAGAGACCCAGTACTTC
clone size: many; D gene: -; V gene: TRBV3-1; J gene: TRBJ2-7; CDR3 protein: CASSQEVPPGQYF; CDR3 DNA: TGTGCCAGCAGCCAAGAGGTGCCGCCCGGGCAGTACTTC
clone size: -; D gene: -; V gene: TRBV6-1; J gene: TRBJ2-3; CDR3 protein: CASSRRGTDTQYF; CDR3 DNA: TGTGCCAGCAGTAGAAGGGGCACAGATACGCAGTATTTT
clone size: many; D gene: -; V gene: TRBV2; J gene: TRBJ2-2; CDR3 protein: CATAIRAGELFF; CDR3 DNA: TGTGCCACCGCAATTCGGGCCGGGGAGCTGTTTTTT
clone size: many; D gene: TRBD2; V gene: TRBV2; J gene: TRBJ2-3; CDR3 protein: CASRGLAGVSDTQYF; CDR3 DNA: TGTGCCAGCAGAGGACTAGCGGGAGTCTCAGATACGCAGTATTTT
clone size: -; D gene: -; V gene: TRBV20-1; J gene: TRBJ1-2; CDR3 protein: CSARILKINYGYTF; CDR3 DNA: TGCAGTGCTAGGATTTTAAAGATTAACTATGGCTACACCTTC
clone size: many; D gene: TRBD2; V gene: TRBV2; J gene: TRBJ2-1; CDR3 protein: CASSERLAGGNEQFF; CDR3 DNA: TGTGCCAGCAGTGAAAGACTAGCGGGAGGTAATGAGCAGTTCTTC
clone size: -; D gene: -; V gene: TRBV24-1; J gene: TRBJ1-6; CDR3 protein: CATSDSRRGGNSPLHF; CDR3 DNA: TGTGCCACCAGTGATTCCCGCCGGGGAGGTAATTCACCCCTCCACTTT
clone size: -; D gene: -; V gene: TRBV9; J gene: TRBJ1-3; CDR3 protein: CASSASGHGTTIYF; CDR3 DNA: TGTGCCAGCAGCGCGTCGGGACATGGGACCACCATATATTTT
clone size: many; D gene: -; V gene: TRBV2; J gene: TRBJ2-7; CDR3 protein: CASSEWAGKDYEQYF; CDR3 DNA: TGTGCCAGCAGTGAATGGGCAGGAAAAGACTACGAGCAGTACTTC
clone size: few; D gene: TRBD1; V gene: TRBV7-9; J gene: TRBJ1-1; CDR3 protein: CASSSNRGLITEAFF; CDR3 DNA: TGTGCCAGCAGCTCAAACAGGGGGCTTATTACTGAAGCTTTCTTT
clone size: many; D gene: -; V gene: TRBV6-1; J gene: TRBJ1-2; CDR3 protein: CASSESQSYGYTF; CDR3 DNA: TGTGCCAGCAGTGAAAGTCAAAGCTATGGCTACACCTTC
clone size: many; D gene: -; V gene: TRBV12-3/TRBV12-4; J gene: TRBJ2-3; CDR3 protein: CASSLPGVTLTDTQYF; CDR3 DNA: TGTGCCAGCAGTTTACCAGGGGTCACCCTGACTGATACGCAGTATTTT
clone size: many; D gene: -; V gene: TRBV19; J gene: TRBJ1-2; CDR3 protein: CASSIYGYGYTF; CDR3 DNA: TGTGCCAGTAGTATATATGGCTATGGCTACACCTTC
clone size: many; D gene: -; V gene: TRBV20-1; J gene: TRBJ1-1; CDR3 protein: CSASGGRGSNTEAFF; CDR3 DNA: TGCAGTGCCAGTGGGGGTAGGGGATCCAACACTGAAGCTTTCTTT
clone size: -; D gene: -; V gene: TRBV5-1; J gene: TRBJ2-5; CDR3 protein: CASSRTGVQETQYF; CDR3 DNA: TGCGCCAGCAGCAGGACGGGAGTACAAGAGACCCAGTACTTC
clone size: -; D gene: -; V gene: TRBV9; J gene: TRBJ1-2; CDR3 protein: CASSGGGGGDGYTF; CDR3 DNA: TGTGCCAGCAGCGGCGGAGGAGGGGGGGATGGCTACACCTTC
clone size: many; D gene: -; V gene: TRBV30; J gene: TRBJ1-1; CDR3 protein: CAWTTSGTEAFF; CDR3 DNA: TGTGCCTGGACCACGAGTGGGACTGAAGCTTTCTTT
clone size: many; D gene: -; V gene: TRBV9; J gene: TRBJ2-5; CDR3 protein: CASSVDPGETQYF; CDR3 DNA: TGTGCCAGCAGCGTCGACCCGGGGGAGACCCAGTACTTC
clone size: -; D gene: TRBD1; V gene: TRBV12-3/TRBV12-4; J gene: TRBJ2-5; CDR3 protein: CASSPPGTGDETQYF; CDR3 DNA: TGTGCCAGCAGCCCCCCCGGGACAGGGGATGAGACCCAGTACTTC
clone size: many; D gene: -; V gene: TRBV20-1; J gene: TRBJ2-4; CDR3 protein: CSARDVRIAKNIQYF; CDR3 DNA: TGCAGTGCTAGAGATGTTCGGATAGCCAAAAACATTCAGTACTTC
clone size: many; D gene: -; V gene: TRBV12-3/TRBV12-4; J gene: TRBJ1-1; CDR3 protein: CASSWGAGSTEAFF; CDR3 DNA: TGTGCCAGCAGTTGGGGGGCGGGGTCAACTGAAGCTTTCTTT
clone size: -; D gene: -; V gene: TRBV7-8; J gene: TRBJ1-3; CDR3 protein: CASSSYEIGNTIYF; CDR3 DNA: TGTGCCAGCAGCTCCTATGAGATAGGAAACACCATATATTTT
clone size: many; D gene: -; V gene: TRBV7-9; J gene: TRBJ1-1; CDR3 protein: CASSHTSGTEAFF; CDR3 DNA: TGTGCCAGCAGCCATACATCAGGCACTGAAGCTTTCTTT
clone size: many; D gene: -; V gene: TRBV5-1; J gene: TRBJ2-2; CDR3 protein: CASSPPLTGTGELFF; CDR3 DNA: TGCGCCAGCAGCCCGCCCCTCACGGGCACCGGGGAGCTGTTTTTT
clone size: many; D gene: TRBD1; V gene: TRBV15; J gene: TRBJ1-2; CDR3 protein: CATSSRPLTGTNYGYTF; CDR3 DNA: TGTGCCACCAGCTCAAGACCTTTGACAGGGACTAACTATGGCTACACCTTC
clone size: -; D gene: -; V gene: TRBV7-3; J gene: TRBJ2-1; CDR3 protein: CASSSTGAGEGNEQFF; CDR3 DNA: TGTGCCAGCAGCTCCACAGGGGCGGGAGAGGGAAATGAGCAGTTCTTC
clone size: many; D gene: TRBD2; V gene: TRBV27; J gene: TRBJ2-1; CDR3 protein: CASSFRLAGGEQFF; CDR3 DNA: TGTGCCAGCAGTTTTAGACTAGCGGGAGGTGAGCAGTTCTTC
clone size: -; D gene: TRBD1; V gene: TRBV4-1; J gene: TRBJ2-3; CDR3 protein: CASRKTGGRKTQYF; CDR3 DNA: TGCGCCAGCCGAAAGACAGGGGGCCGGAAAACGCAGTATTTT
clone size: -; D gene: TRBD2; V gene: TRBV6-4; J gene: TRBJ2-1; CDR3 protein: CASSDEVGGPGNEQFF; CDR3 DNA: TGTGCCAGCAGTGACGAGGTGGGAGGGCCGGGAAATGAGCAGTTCTTC
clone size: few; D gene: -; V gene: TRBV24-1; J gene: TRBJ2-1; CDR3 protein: CATRGSGLEQFF; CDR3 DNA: TGTGCCACCAGGGGTTCGGGGCTTGAGCAGTTCTTC
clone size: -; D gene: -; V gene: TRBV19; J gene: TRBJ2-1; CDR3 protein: CASSMSEGGNEQFF; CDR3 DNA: TGTGCCAGTAGTATGTCCGAGGGGGGCAATGAGCAGTTCTTC
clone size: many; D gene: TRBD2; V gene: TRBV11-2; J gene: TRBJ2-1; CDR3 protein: CASSLASGGNEQFF; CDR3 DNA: TGTGCCAGCAGCTTAGCCTCGGGGGGTAATGAGCAGTTCTTC